The rows below give T cell receptor beta chains drawn from one sample of a study of T-cell memory formation after mild COVID-19. In TCRdb, the 5' RACE reads were re-called with MiXCR into one record per CDR3 protein. The top ten clones hold more than 10% of a sample with approximately 570,000 distinct CDR3 sequences, about a sixth of them seen once. The specimen was PBMCs or a T cell subset sorted from them (not recorded which). The origin of the receptors is an adult woman who had mild COVID-19 (a few samples of this study predate the infection). Cell type and time point are not known. CDR3s include the opening cysteine and the closing phenylalanine or tryptophan. D genes are given only for firm matches. Where a row states a size, it is once, few, many or the class of an expanded clone; other rows omit it.

>TRBV5-1|many|TRBJ2-1|16|TRBD1
CASRQSQGVRGNEQFF
TGCGCCAGCCGACAATCCCAGGGGGTACGAGGGAATGAGCAGTTCTTC
>TRBV21-1|.|TRBJ2-2|15|.
CAIVMTGRITGELFF
TGTGCCATCGTAATGACAGGGAGGATCACCGGGGAGCTGTTTTTT
>TRBV7-2|many|TRBJ2-1|16|TRBD2
CASSSQAGVSYNEQFF
TGTGCCAGCAGCTCCCAAGCGGGAGTTTCCTACAATGAGCAGTTCTTC
>TRBV24-1|.|TRBJ2-3|16|TRBD1
CATSDSRQGITDTQYF
TGTGCCACCAGTGATTCCCGACAGGGAATTACGGATACGCAGTATTTT
>TRBV12-3/TRBV12-4|.|TRBJ1-2|13|.
CASSLRTNYGYTF
TGTGCCAGCAGTTTACGTACTAACTATGGCTACACCTTC
>TRBV10-3|.|TRBJ2-7|15|TRBD1
CAITNMTGSRYEQYF
TGTGCCATCACTAATATGACAGGGTCTCGGTACGAGCAGTACTTC
>TRBV6-1|few|TRBJ2-7|14|.
CASSGGSSSYEQYF
TGTGCCAGCAGTGGGGGGTCAAGCTCCTACGAGCAGTACTTC
>TRBV30|.|TRBJ2-7|15|TRBD1
CAWALRGQGRDEQYF
TGTGCCTGGGCCCTCAGGGGACAGGGGAGGGACGAGCAGTACTTC
>TRBV24-1|few|TRBJ2-1|15|.
CATSDGVTTYNEQFF
TGTGCCACCAGTGACGGGGTTACCACCTACAATGAGCAGTTCTTC
>TRBV6-6|.|TRBJ1-1|15|TRBD1
CASSYSGQGNTEAFF
TGTGCCAGCAGTTACTCGGGACAGGGGAACACTGAAGCTTTCTTT
>TRBV19|many|TRBJ1-1|13|.
CASSPTLATEAFF
TGTGCCAGTAGTCCCACATTGGCCACTGAAGCTTTCTTT
>TRBV20-1|few|TRBJ2-7|14|TRBD1
CSASTGTGTYEQYF
TGCAGTGCTAGTACCGGGACAGGGACCTACGAGCAGTACTTC
>TRBV7-9|few|TRBJ2-7|16|TRBD1
CASSTSFRDSSYEQYF
TGTGCCAGCAGCACCTCCTTCCGGGACAGCTCCTACGAGCAGTACTTC
>TRBV11-2|.|TRBJ2-1|13|.
CASSLIGSNEQFF
TGTGCCAGCAGCCTGATCGGGTCGAATGAGCAGTTCTTC
>TRBV6-2/TRBV6-3|few|TRBJ2-2|11|.
CASSYGGELFF
TGTGCCAGCAGTTACGGCGGGGAGCTGTTTTTT
>TRBV12-3/TRBV12-4|.|TRBJ2-1|15|.
CASSSRGLPYNEQFF
TGTGCCAGCAGTTCGAGGGGGTTACCTTACAATGAGCAGTTCTTC
>TRBV7-9|.|TRBJ1-4|13|.
CASMRDPNEKLFF
TGTGCCAGCATGCGGGATCCTAATGAAAAACTGTTTTTT
>TRBV4-3|.|TRBJ2-7|15|.
CASSQLGGRSYEQYF
TGCGCCAGCAGCCAATTGGGGGGCCGGTCCTACGAGCAGTACTTC
>TRBV27|few|TRBJ2-1|16|TRBD2
CASSPLLAGTYNEQFF
TGTGCCAGCAGTCCCCTTCTAGCGGGGACCTACAATGAGCAGTTCTTC
>TRBV6-2/TRBV6-3|.|TRBJ2-1|15|TRBD2
CASSYGRESYNEQFF
TGTGCCAGCAGTTACGGGCGGGAGTCCTACAATGAGCAGTTCTTC
>TRBV5-1|.|TRBJ1-5|13|.
CASRENSNQPQHF
TGCGCCAGCAGGGAAAATAGCAATCAGCCCCAGCATTTT
>TRBV2|few|TRBJ2-1|13|.
CARSGVSYNEQFF
TGTGCCAGATCAGGCGTCTCCTACAATGAGCAGTTCTTC
>TRBV6-2/TRBV6-3|.|TRBJ1-6|14|.
CASSYGTSNSPLHF
TGTGCCAGCAGTTACGGGACTTCGAATTCACCCCTCCACTTT
>TRBV7-2|few|TRBJ2-7|14|TRBD2
CASSLRLADYEQYF
TGTGCCAGCAGCCTCCGACTAGCGGACTACGAGCAGTACTTC
>TRBV7-9|.|TRBJ2-7|12|.
CASSLKTYEQYF
TGTGCCAGCAGCTTAAAGACCTACGAGCAGTACTTC
>TRBV5-1|few|TRBJ2-7|17|TRBD1
CASSLRGQTIALGEQYF
TGCGCCAGCAGCTTACGGGGACAGACTATAGCCTTGGGAGAGCAGTACTTC
>TRBV3-1|few|TRBJ1-1|14|TRBD1
CASSLTGGRTEAFF
TGTGCCAGCAGTTTAACAGGGGGCAGGACTGAAGCTTTCTTT
>TRBV9|.|TRBJ1-1|13|.
CASSAEPGTEAFF
TGTGCCAGCAGCGCGGAACCGGGGACTGAAGCTTTCTTT
>TRBV4-2|.|TRBJ2-6|19|.
CASSQDYGARAAGANVLTF
TGTGCCAGCAGCCAAGATTACGGCGCCCGCGCGGCTGGGGCCAACGTCCTGACTTTC
>TRBV3-1|few|TRBJ2-1|14|TRBD2
CASSPSGGGNEQFF
TGTGCCAGCAGCCCTAGCGGGGGTGGAAATGAGCAGTTCTTC
>TRBV3-1|.|TRBJ2-3|16|.
CASSEYASENTDTQYF
TGTGCCAGCAGCGAATATGCTAGCGAGAACACAGATACGCAGTATTTT
>TRBV4-2|.|TRBJ2-1|11|.
CASSQGIEQFF
TGTGCCAGCAGCCAAGGTATTGAGCAGTTCTTC
>TRBV7-8|few|TRBJ1-1|13|.
CASSLARGARAFF
TGTGCCAGCAGCTTAGCGAGGGGGGCGCGGGCTTTCTTT